This record looks at one T cell receptor beta chain sequence and its context. The antigen is undetermined. With a duration under 3 months, ophthalmopathy in the donors showed moderate-to-severe activity, CAS ≥3 and NOSPECS ≥4. From fresh peripheral blood, around 9.3 ml in volume, the PBMCs were obtained. The data were obtained in a study of Graves' ophthalmopathy and Graves' hyperthyroidism. Broader study findings: Appearing in blood as well were most expanded thyroid clonotypes above 0.001 frequency.

Trimming cost V 2 bases and J 4 bases, with 17 bases left between them. The V gene's germline CDR1 is SGHTA and CDR2 FQGNSA. The CDR3 is 17 amino acids. RNA transcripts yielded amplified TCR beta CDR3 regions. The first round was an RT-PCR with HTBI primers, and the second round was a multiplex PCR. TCRdb itself ran the multiplex PCR reads through MiXCR, one entry per CDR3 protein. The table lists more than 550,000 distinct CDR3 sequences, 35% to 45% of them singletons, with roughly 3.5% in the top ten. Sequences were obtained from peripheral blood. The V call is TRBV7-2, the J call TRBJ2-2; no clear D. This TCR was sampled from an adult man with Graves' ophthalmopathy. CDR3 in DNA: TGTGCCAGCAGCTTAATCGATGGGCAACCTTCCACCGGGGAGCTGTTTTTT. Protein product: CASSLIDGQPSTGELFF. Complete variable domain (other parts from reference TRBV7-2 and TRBJ2-2): GAGVSQSPSNKVTEKGKDVELRCDPISGHTALYWYRQSLGQGLEFLIYFQGNSAPDKSGLPSDRFSAERTGGSVSTLTIQRTQQEDSAVYLCASSLIDGQPSTGELFFGEGSRLTVL.